This T cell receptor (beta chain) derives from a study of blood T cells in healthy people across ages. Then a second PCR, running roughly 6 to 11 cycles, was carried out with a sample-barcoded 5' primer and a J-beta primer mix. TCRdb called the 5' RACE reads again in MiXCR, with one record for every CDR3 protein. The sample carries 1.2 million to 1.5 million distinct CDR3 sequences, approximately 63% recorded once. This clonotype was observed a handful of times. This CDR3 has 13 amino acids. Per germline, CDR1 SQVTM and CDR2 ANQGSEA. Trimming pared 8 bases from V and 1 base from J, leaving 14 bases between.

The clonotype was recovered from a man aged 18 to 30 in good health. The specimen was blood. The chain is built from TRBV29-1 and TRBJ2-5; D might be TRBD1 (6 bases). The chain's CDR3 is CSSRQATQETQYF. Written as DNA, the CDR3 is TGCAGCTCTCGACAGGCTACCCAAGAGACCCAGTACTTC.